The present T cell receptor (beta chain) was sequenced within a study of cytomegalovirus exposure and HLA in healthy donors (TCRdb year 2017). About the investigation overall: In an earlier analysis of 450 to 750 of the donors, approximately 260 Gb of sequence data and roughly 100 million unique TCR beta sequences from 180 million or so T cells were reported. In an earlier analysis of a few hundred of the donors, high-throughput TCR beta sequencing was used to judge whether each TCR beta V gene segment behaved as functional or pseudogenic. Across approximately 400 genotyped donors of the cohort, an average of roughly 230,000 unique TCR beta nucleotide sequences per donor were sequenced, and 15% to 20% of those sequences were non-productive. Using immunosequencing, the study profiled T cell repertoires from around 680 subjects and related those repertoires to cytomegalovirus serostatus. The later analysis used no new phenotypic data to find candidate immune exposures, relying instead on TCR beta sequences and their occurrence across donors. All discovery cohort repertoires had been generated using a single sequencing platform. A handful of DR-DQ haplotypes were treated as single units for association and clustering because of strong linkage in the cohort. A later genetic analysis took genome-wide SNP genotypes for about three fifths of the roughly 670 donors and used that subset as a discovery cohort. A later analysis re-examined previously published TCR beta repertoires from more than 550 donors and added high-resolution HLA genotyping to investigate patterns of TCR occurrence. Of the 398 genotyped donors, 70% to 90% were placed in the genetic ancestry cluster associated with self-reported Caucasian donors. Donor age, sex, ethnicity and CMV serostatus were compiled alongside the repertoire data. HLA typing included class I and class II loci at four-digit resolution. The number of typed donors differed by locus: roughly 629-640 for A, B, C, DRB1 and DQB1; 500 to 550 for DQA1; 606 for DPA1; and about 450 for DPB1. A separate validation cohort of 100 to 150 different subjects was used in addition to the roughly 720-subject first cohort. The study aimed to test whether cataloging public T cell receptors could reveal signatures of past pathogen exposure. High-throughput TCR immunosequencing, statistical association of individual TCRs with disease status, and machine learning were combined to predict cytomegalovirus infection status. About 320 gigabases of sequencing data and tens of millions of unique TCR sequences were included in an early release covering over 600 HLA-typed donors.

Sequences SGHTA (CDR1) and FQGNSA (CDR2) are obtained from the germline V gene. Inclusive of the bounding cysteine and phenylalanine, the CDR3 is 13 residues long. The only DNA kept is the CDR3, 39 bases in frame from the first base. V lost 5 bases and J lost 4 bases; the stretch between them is 11 bases long. The paper's findings and limits, for the study overall: Over 15 rarely observed V segments, including chromosome 9 orphons, were excluded from the earlier analysis of just under 600 of the donors because counts were too low. According to the authors, the approach could potentially be generalized to other disease states and immunological phenotypes. In this cohort, only TCR beta chains were sequenced, and detectable features were limited by the absence of alpha or paired-chain data. A later analysis found that HLA-associated TCR beta chains were more clonally expanded and had lower generation probabilities than equally common non-associated chains. In an earlier analysis of roughly 560 of the donors, most TCR beta V segments were observed in productive rearrangements about 87% or about 30% of the time, broadly matching IMGT annotations. The presence/absence analyses assumed that sequencing depth was roughly uniform across donors, and that assumption may not be true. Assigning TCR associations to individual alleles was difficult when HLA alleles, especially DR and DQ, strongly co-occurred. The sequencing pipeline was judged likely to have produced a cluster of highly shared sequence variants as a technical artifact. Most CMV-associated TCR beta chains appeared to be HLA-restricted in a later analysis, and the HLA associations seemed to be driven largely by CMV exposure. In a later analysis, TCR association rates were found to vary across HLA loci, with the most associated TCRs seen for DRB1 alleles and the fewest for HLA-C alleles. V-gene and J-gene trimming of TCR beta chains was associated with a missense DCLRE1C variant in a later genetic analysis, and the association was replicated in an independent cohort. Because some donors lacked HLA typing at each locus, the association tests relied only on the typed subset. For the cohort, immune exposure information was limited to CMV serostatus. Several of the top co-occurrence clusters appeared to be linked to parvovirus B19, influenza, CMV and Epstein-Barr virus, according to a later analysis. In a later analysis, 16,951 TCR beta sequences were associated with specific HLA alleles at a false discovery rate of 0.05. The 87-base-pair reads could not distinguish some IMGT-functional V segments, including TRBV6-2 and TRBV6-3, so those segments were excluded. A few of the identified cytomegalovirus-associated TCR beta chains were confirmed in vitro to be specific for cytomegalovirus antigens. Linkage disequilibrium might explain the correlated functional status among segregating V segments, but an unknown experimental factor could not be excluded. The study listed 150 to 200 TCR beta chains as associated with cytomegalovirus. The classifier was reported to diagnose cytomegalovirus status with high specificity and sensitivity in both the original and validation cohorts. According to a later genetic analysis, donors in an Asian-associated ancestry cluster had fewer N-insertions in productive TCRs than the approximately 630-donor mean. A further reported finding was that TCR beta sequences accurately predicted the HLA-A and HLA-B alleles for most subjects in the first cohort. Most TCR sequences were observed very rarely across donors, whereas some public TCRs were present in many individuals.

Library prep was done by the immunoSEQ multiplex PCR assay. A mixture of 60 forward primers for TCR Vbeta segments and 13 reverse primers for TCR Jbeta segments was used in the multiplex PCR. A multiplex PCR assay on genomic DNA amplified the CDR3 region of rearranged TCR beta genes. On the Illumina HiSeq System, the amplified TCR beta libraries were sequenced as 87-base-pair reads. Per the authors' processing: In a later analysis, tens of millions of unique TCR beta chains were counted across the 666 repertoires, and approximately 9.9 million of these chains were shared by at least two donors. To remove PCR and sequencing errors, raw reads were error-corrected and collapsed into unique sequences using a nearest-neighbor algorithm that merged closely related sequences. CDR3 sequences were aligned to IMGT reference sequences to assign V, D and J gene segments. For a sequence to be retained, a match of at least six nucleotides was required to both a V gene segment and a J gene segment. Rearrangements were classified as productive when the CDR3 lacked stop codons and remained in frame with V and J, and all other rearrangements were classified as non-productive. CDR3 was defined according to IMGT convention as the region running from the second conserved V-encoded cysteine to the conserved J-encoded phenylalanine. The earlier analysis of about 570 of the donors excluded any sequence lacking an unambiguous match to a single V gene segment. An earlier analysis of a few hundred of the donors called V segments functional above 56.7% productive rearrangements and segregating when the between-donor standard deviation exceeded 5%. To diagnose cytomegalovirus status from the catalog of TCR beta chain sequences, a statistical classification framework was built. A later analysis assigned V and J genes by comparing TCR nucleotide sequences with IMGT/GENE-DB human TR gene sequences. Using the TCRdist pipeline, a later analysis assigned CDR3 sequences along with most-parsimonious VDJ recombination scenarios. In a later analysis, each TCR beta chain was defined by its CDR3 amino acid sequence together with its V-gene family, and reads lacking a unique V-gene family were excluded. A later analysis removed 592 highly shared, low-generation-probability nucleotide sequences to deal with suspected cross-contamination and a sequencing artifact. A later analysis calculated a clonal expansion index for each public chain from normalized within-repertoire ranks of inferred template counts. A later analysis computed generation probabilities with a VDJ recombination model fitted to out-of-frame rearrangements, and checked the results against IGoR. In a later analysis, hypergeometric tests were used to score TCR-TCR, TCR-HLA and TCR-CMV co-occurrence, with a repertoire-size bias correction applied to TCR pairs. False discovery rates were estimated in a later analysis by permuting HLA or CMV assignments 20 times. In a later analysis, co-occurring TCRs were grouped with DBSCAN, and TCRdist sequence similarity was added when clustering was performed within HLA-allele-positive subsets. For co-occurrence clustering, repertoires with fewer than 30,000 or more than 120,000 public chains were excluded, along with roughly 5 repertoires with anomalous nucleotide sharing. TCRdb stores this immuneACCESS table with in-frame sequences only. Part of the clones is absent; in the studies checked, under half of the shortfall reflects unresolved V genes, and no reason is known for the rest. Clonal size and the V and J genes are those of that table, whereas D and trimming came from the DNA. A total of about 200,000 clones appear in this sample, around 84% of them only once. Clones ranked in the top ten supply 1.7% of the sample.

With regard to this clone: It has no known antigen specificity. No much larger clone exists at a distance of one base, and base qualities are not known.

The cohort comprised some 680 healthy bone marrow donors. Cohort members were all nominally healthy when sampled, although unrecorded immune exposures were likely present. The donor was CMV seronegative and was included in the group of approximately 350 seronegative cohort members. A peripheral blood sample was provided by each donor, and peripheral blood mononuclear cells were used for TCR beta sequencing. The Qiagen DNeasy Blood Extraction Kit was used to extract genomic DNA from the blood cell samples. This sequence uses TRBV7-2 and TRBJ1-2; no confident D gene assignment can be made. Sample: PBMCs. This TCR came from a woman younger than 35 in good health and CMV-seronegative. The encoded CDR3 is CASSETLSYGYTF. The DNA is TGTGCCAGCAGCGAGACACTTTCCTATGGCTACACCTTC.